These 28 T cell receptor beta chains came from one sample sequenced in a study of blood T cell repertoires in COVID-19. Repertoires were generated with immunoSEQ multiplex PCR, while TCRdb's copy carries only in-frame clones and drops some. In the table there are roughly 260,000 clones, roughly 86% of which are singletons. Sequenced sample: PBMCs or T cells enriched from blood (not recorded which). Receptors were obtained from a woman under 40 with acute COVID-19.

This clone came up a few times. The CDR3: CASRKTVNTEAFF. DNA for the CDR3: TGTGCCAGCAGGAAGACAGTGAACACTGAAGCTTTCTTT. The genes are TRBV13 and TRBJ1-1; the D gene is possibly TRBD1 (5 bases). Germline loops: CDR1 PRHDT, CDR2 FYEKMQ (reference sequence). The CDR3 has 13 residues. Trimming removed 6 bases at V and 0 bases at J, with 8 bases between.

Only a few counts were recorded for this clone. Here the CDR3 DNA reads TGTGCCAGCAGCTTTACAGAGTACTATGGCTACACCTTC. Protein product: CASSFTEYYGYTF. The J gene is TRBJ1-2, the V gene TRBV7-8, with D unclear. V was pared by 3 bases and J by 3 bases, with 8 bases between. There are 13 residues in the CDR3. The germline CDR1 and CDR2 sequences are SGHVS and FQNEAQ.

V is TRBV2 and J is TRBJ2-3; 9 bases match TRBD2. Germline assignment: CDR1 SNHLY and CDR2 FYNNEI. There are 15 residues in the CDR3. The trim removed 10 bases at V and 4 bases at J, leaving 12 bases unmatched. The DNA of the CDR3 is TGTGCCATAGAACCCCAGCGGGGGGTTGCAGATACGCAGTATTTT. The encoded protein is CAIEPQRGVADTQYF.

The chain carries TRBV30 and TRBJ1-2; TRBD1 agrees at 7 bases. CDR3 length: 15 residues. Trimming removed 2 bases from V and 2 bases from J; junction bases left unmatched: 8. CDR1 is GTSNPN and CDR2 is SVGIG in the germline V gene (reference sequence). The CDR3 DNA follows: TGTGCCTGGAGTAGGGACAGCTACCTGAACTATGGCTACACCTTC. It translates to CAWSRDSYLNYGYTF.

The chain carries TRBV6-5 and TRBJ2-7; maybe TRBD1 (6 bases). Germline CDR1 MNHEY, CDR2 SVGAGI. The CDR3 length is 14 residues. Trimming shortened V by 4 bases and J by 3 bases, and 13 bases separated the two germline ends. CDR3 region: CASSWMTGDYEQYF. DNA for the CDR3: TGTGCCAGCAGTTGGATGACAGGCGACTACGAGCAGTACTTC.

This chain uses TRBV7-2 with TRBJ1-5; D remains ambiguous. The germline V gene has CDR1 SGHTA and CDR2 FQGNSA. The CDR3 spans 13 residues. V lost 3 bases and J 5 bases, leaving 8 bases between the germline ends. CDR3 protein: CASSLQADQPQHF. The CDR3 region has the DNA TGTGCCAGCAGCTTGCAGGCAGATCAGCCCCAGCATTTT.

The chain combines TRBV10-2 with TRBJ2-5; tentative D call: TRBD1 (5 bases). The CDR3 consists of 16 residues. From germline, CDR1 is WSHSY and CDR2 SAAADI. V dropped 2 bases and J dropped 4 bases, with 17 bases sitting between them. CDR3 sequence reads: CASSETLLGLGETQYF. In DNA, the CDR3 is TGCGCCAGCAGTGAGACCCTACTGGGGCTCGGAGAGACCCAGTACTTC.

J is TRBJ2-3 and V is TRBV7-6; D call uncertain. The CDR3 loop spans 15 amino acids. Per the germline V gene, CDR1 is SGHVS and CDR2 is FNYEAQ. The V and J ends lost 3 bases and 2 bases respectively, with 12 bases between them. The CDR3 region has the DNA TGTGCCAGCAGCTTTGGCAAACCGTACACAGATACGCAGTATTTT. This encodes CASSFGKPYTDTQYF.

The chain couples TRBV19 to TRBJ1-1; tentative D call: TRBD1 (6 bases). The CDR3 consists of 14 residues. V was trimmed by 6 bases and J by 3 bases, leaving 14 bases between them. Germline CDR1 LNHDA, CDR2 SQIVND (reference sequence). The CDR3 is CASRLREGDTEAFF. CDR3 in DNA: TGTGCCAGTAGACTACGGGAGGGGGACACTGAAGCTTTCTTT.

The chain carries TRBV5-5 and TRBJ2-7; TRBD1 aligns across 10 bases. Trimming cost V 6 bases and J 3 bases; bases outside gene matches: 3. The germline V gene encodes CDR1 SGHKS and CDR2 YYEKEE (reference sequence). The CDR3 sequence is 13 residues long. CDR3 nucleotide sequence: TGTGCCAGCACGGACAGGGGGATCTACGAGCAGTACTTC. Its protein is CASTDRGIYEQYF. Full variable domain (outside the CDR3, taken from reference TRBV5-5 and TRBJ2-7): DAGVTQSPTHLIKTRGQQVTLRCSPISGHKSVSWYQQVLGQGPQFIFQYYEKEERGRGNFPDRFSARQFPNYSSELNVNALLLGDSALYLCASTDRGIYEQYFGPGTRLTVT.

J is TRBJ2-2 and V is TRBV11-2; 7 bases are shared with TRBD2. There are 15 residues in the CDR3. CDR1 SGHAT and CDR2 FQNNGV come from the germline V gene. Losses at the gene ends were 2 bases for V and 4 bases for J; bases not matched to a gene: 4. CDR3 residues: CASSLKVAGTGELFF. The CDR3, as DNA: TGTGCCAGCAGCTTAAAGGTAGCGGGCACCGGGGAGCTGTTTTTT.

The table lists this clone with a count of one. This chain connects TRBV18 to TRBJ1-1, with D perhaps TRBD1 (5 bases). The V end lost 4 bases, the J end lost 6 bases, and 21 bases lay between the germline ends. There are 16 residues in the CDR3. Germline values: CDR1 KGHSH, CDR2 LQKENI. The CDR3 region has the DNA TGTGCCAGCTCACGCCTGTCGACCGAAGCGGGACCTGAAGCTTTCTTT. Translating gives CASSRLSTEAGPEAFF.

This clone came up once. J is TRBJ1-5 and V is TRBV19; no clear D. The CDR3 totals 15 residues. Germline CDR1 reads LNHDA; CDR2 reads SQIVND (reference sequence). The V and J ends lost 3 bases and 3 bases respectively, with 12 bases between them. For the CDR3, the DNA is TGTGCCAGTAGTATGAGGGTGGGGATCAATCAGCCCCAGCATTTT. Amino acids: CASSMRVGINQPQHF.

This rearrangement joins TRBV11-2 to TRBJ1-5; 8 positions match TRBD1. Losses at the gene ends were 3 bases for V and 0 bases for J; bases not matched to a gene: 1. CDR1 SGHAT and CDR2 FQNNGV come from the germline V gene. The CDR3 runs to 15 residues. The CDR3 protein is CASSLGQDSNQPQHF. In DNA form, the CDR3 reads TGTGCCAGCAGCTTGGGACAGGATAGCAATCAGCCCCAGCATTTT. Filled out from reference TRBV11-2 and TRBJ1-5, the complete variable domain reads EAGVAQSPRYKIIEKRQSVAFWCNPISGHATLYWYQQILGQGPKLLIQFQNNGVVDDSQLPKDRFSAERLKGVDSTLKIQPAKLEDSAVYLCASSLGQDSNQPQHFGDGTRLSIL.

The rearrangement links TRBV7-9 to TRBJ1-6, with 10 bases lining up with TRBD1. After removal of 5 bases from V and 9 bases from J, the junction contained 7 bases not matched to a gene. There are 15 residues in the CDR3. CDR1 and CDR2 from the germline V gene are SEHNR and FQNEAQ (reference sequence). DNA for the CDR3: TGTGCCAGCAGCGTTATAGGACAGGGGGGTTCACCCCTCCACTTT. It translates to CASSVIGQGGSPLHF.

The V gene is TRBV7-2, the J gene TRBJ1-5, with TRBD1 identical over 9 bases. Germline loops: CDR1 SGHTA, CDR2 FQGNSA. The CDR3 sequence is 13 residues long. Unmatched junction bases numbered 3, after V lost 5 bases and J lost 7 bases. DNA of the CDR3: TGTGCCAGCAGCAGGGACAGGGAACAGCCCCAGCATTTT. This translates into CASSRDREQPQHF.

The chain carries TRBV5-1 and TRBJ2-7; perhaps TRBD2 as D (6 bases). The germline V gene has CDR1 SGHRS and CDR2 YFSETQ. V lost 3 bases to trimming and J lost 4 bases, with 11 bases between them. CDR3 length equals 13 residues. This chain's CDR3 is CASSSPGGYEQYF. CDR3 DNA: TGCGCCAGCAGCTCCCCCGGGGGTTACGAGCAGTACTTC.

The chain is built from TRBV27 and TRBJ1-2; 9 bases are a match to TRBD1. CDR3 size: 14 residues. Trimming cost V 5 bases and J 2 bases; bases outside gene matches: 3. Germline V gene sequence: CDR1 MNHEY, CDR2 SMNVEV (reference sequence). The CDR3 sequence: CASSPGQGNYGYTF. CDR3 nucleotide sequence: TGTGCCAGCAGTCCCGGACAGGGGAACTATGGCTACACCTTC.

This clone was seen once. The chain is built from TRBV5-4 and TRBJ2-2, with TRBD2 identical over 9 bases. The CDR3 sequence is 15 residues long. The J segment lost 3 bases and the V segment lost 4 bases, leaving 4 bases of the junction unmatched. Germline CDR1 SGHNT, CDR2 YYREEE (reference sequence). In nucleotides, the CDR3 is TGTGCCAGCAGCGAGCGGGGGGCGTACACCGGGGAGCTGTTTTTT. Its protein is CASSERGAYTGELFF.

J is TRBJ1-3 and V is TRBV4-1, with D possibly matching TRBD1 (5 bases). Germline V gene data show CDR1 as MGHRA and CDR2 as YSYEKL. V lost 7 bases and J lost 0, with 19 bases in between. CDR3 length: 17 amino acids. The CDR3 DNA reads as TGCGCCAGCACCCACAAGATAGGGGTGAACTCTGGAAACACCATATATTTT. Translating gives CASTHKIGVNSGNTIYF.

This sequence joins TRBV19 and TRBJ1-6; no firm D call. This CDR3 has 16 amino acids. CDR1 LNHDA and CDR2 SQIVND come from the germline V gene (reference sequence). Trimming removed 1 base from V and 8 bases from J, with 15 bases in between. CDR3 loop: CASSIAVGIADSPLHF. The CDR3 region has the DNA TGTGCCAGTAGTATAGCGGTCGGGATCGCGGATTCACCCCTCCACTTT.

This clone was seen just once. The rearrangement uses TRBV12-3 or TRBV12-4 and TRBJ1-1; no clear D. Deletions cut 7 bases from V and 1 base from J, with 10 bases between. This CDR3 is 13 amino acids long. The CDR3 protein is CASKRLRNTEAFF. DNA of the CDR3: TGTGCCAGCAAACGCCTGAGGAACACTGAAGCTTTCTTT.

This chain links TRBV5-1 with TRBJ2-2, with D hard to call. Germline-derived CDR1 and CDR2 are SGHRS and YFSETQ. V dropped 0 bases and J dropped 5 bases, with 5 bases sitting between them. This CDR3 has 13 amino acids. CDR3 DNA sequence: TGCGCCAGCAGCTTGGGGGCGACCGGGGAGCTGTTTTTT. The encoded protein is CASSLGATGELFF. The full variable domain, with the rest looked up from reference TRBV5-1 and TRBJ2-2, is KAGVTQTPRYLIKTRGQQVTLSCSPISGHRSVSWYQQTPGQGLQFLFEYFSETQRNKGNFPGRFSGRQFSNSRSEMNVSTLELGDSALYLCASSLGATGELFFGEGSRLTVL.

The chain uses TRBV4-1 and TRBJ1-5; tentative D call: TRBD1 (6 bases). CDR3 length equals 16 residues. Germline loops: CDR1 MGHRA, CDR2 YSYEKL. Trimming removed 6 bases at V and 0 bases at J, with 15 bases between. DNA of the CDR3: TGCGCCAGCAGACTTGGGACACCTGATAGCAATCAGCCCCAGCATTTT. This sequence encodes CASRLGTPDSNQPQHF.

The V call is TRBV14, the J call TRBJ2-1; D is uncertain. There are 13 residues in the CDR3. V gave up 6 bases and J gave up 4 bases, with 10 bases separating them. Germline V gives CDR1 SGHDN, CDR2 FVKESK. The CDR3 protein is CASSLEVYNEQFF. CDR3 nucleotide sequence: TGTGCCAGCAGTCTCGAGGTATACAATGAGCAGTTCTTC. Full variable domain (remainder filled in from reference TRBV14 and TRBJ2-1): EAGVTQFPSHSVIEKGQTVTLRCDPISGHDNLYWYRRVMGKEIKFLLHFVKESKQDESGMPNNRFLAERTGGTYSTLKVQPAELEDSGVYFCASSLEVYNEQFFGPGTRLTVL.

The chain combines TRBV4-2 with TRBJ1-1; perhaps TRBD1 as D (5 bases). Trimming left V 0 bases short and J 3 bases short, with 11 bases between. CDR1 is LGHNA and CDR2 is YNFKEQ in the germline V gene. CDR3 length equals 15 residues. CDR3 DNA: TGTGCCAGCAGCCAAGAAGGGCCAGGGTACACTGAAGCTTTCTTT. It encodes CASSQEGPGYTEAFF.

The J gene is TRBJ2-5, the V gene TRBV6-2 or TRBV6-3; 7 bases match TRBD1. From germline, CDR1 is MNHEY and CDR2 SVGEGT. CDR3 length: 18 amino acids. J was trimmed by 5 bases and V by 0 bases; bases with no gene match: 15. In DNA form, the CDR3 reads TGTGCCAGCAGTTACTCAGTCCGGACAGGATTGGGGGTGGAGACCCAGTACTTC. Residues: CASSYSVRTGLGVETQYF.

This clone occurred once. The chain employs TRBV5-1 and TRBJ2-3; D is possibly TRBD1 (5 bases). The germline V and J ends were trimmed by 6 bases and 2 bases, with 7 bases remaining between them. Germline V gene data show CDR1 as SGHRS and CDR2 as YFSETQ. CDR3 size: 12 residues. Written as DNA, the CDR3 is TGCGCCAGCAAGACAGTCACAGATACGCAGTATTTT. Translation gives CASKTVTDTQYF.